This T cell receptor (beta chain) was sequenced during a study of T cells after yellow fever vaccination. This clonotype was counted between two and nine times. The CDR3 contains 12 residues. Looked up from germline, CDR1 is SQVTM and CDR2 is ANQGSEA. The V gene lost 0 bases and the J gene lost 7 bases, with 7 bases spanning the gap. It was through 5'RACE template switching that TCR cDNA was made, with a universal primer site and UMIs added. TCRdb ran MiXCR on the 5' RACE reads and lists one entry per CDR3 protein. Of fewer than 450,000 distinct CDR3 sequences detected, around a tenth appear once; the ten largest clones hold around 20%.

The chain recombines TRBV29-1 with TRBJ2-1, with D perhaps TRBD2 (5 bases). This clonotype originated in a man aged 18 to 29 who received the YFV17D yellow fever vaccine. This specimen was PBMCs, taken on the day of the first yellow fever vaccination. In DNA, the CDR3 is TGCAGCGTTGAAGATCGCGGGAATGAGCAGTTCTTC. This encodes CSVEDRGNEQFF.